Shown below are 24 T cell receptor beta chains from a single sample sequenced in a study of beta chain features in type 1 diabetes. Overall study results and limits: Significant though moderate, a shortening of TCRB CDR3s appeared in all four CD4+ subsets of Type 1 diabetes patients.

Of the isolated RNA, all was reverse transcribed, and so the sequenced material was expressed TCRB transcripts. Some clones are missing from TCRdb's copy, which holds only in-frame ones; the method was immunoSEQ multiplex PCR. The data contain 500,000 to 850,000 clones, about an eighth of them singletons. Their cognate antigens are unknown. Sequenced: naive CD4+ T cells from blood. All receptors come from a man younger than 35 with type 1 diabetes.

The table lists this clone with a few counts. Distinct nucleotide sequences in the sample also encode this CDR3. This rearrangement joins TRBV5-1 to TRBJ2-1; 7 bases fit TRBD2. CDR1 and CDR2 (germline): SGHRS, YFSETQ. The V and J ends lost 0 bases and 1 base, in that order; junction bases with no gene match: 4. The CDR3 covers 16 residues. The CDR3 bases are TGCGCCAGCAGCTTGGTAGGCGGGAGTTCCTACAATGAGCAGTTCTTC. This translates into CASSLVGGSSYNEQFF.

This clone was counted a few times. The V and J genes are TRBV5-1 and TRBJ2-2; 7 nucleotides agree with TRBD1. V dropped 4 bases and J dropped 3; count of bases not matched to a gene: 3. The CDR3 covers 14 residues. Germline V gene data show CDR1 as SGHRS and CDR2 as YFSETQ. Here the CDR3 DNA reads TGCGCCAGCAGCAGGGACAGCGACACCGGGGAGCTGTTTTTT. This gives the protein CASSRDSDTGELFF. Filled out from reference TRBV5-1 and TRBJ2-2, the complete variable domain reads KAGVTQTPRYLIKTRGQQVTLSCSPISGHRSVSWYQQTPGQGLQFLFEYFSETQRNKGNFPGRFSGRQFSNSRSEMNVSTLELGDSALYLCASSRDSDTGELFFGEGSRLTVL.

The J gene is TRBJ1-2, the V gene TRBV9, with TRBD1 matching over 9 bases. The CDR3 has 17 residues. Looked up from germline, CDR1 is SGDLS and CDR2 is YYNGEE. With V trimmed by 0 bases and J by 4 bases, 10 bases remained unmatched. The CDR3, as DNA: TGTGCCAGCAGCGTAGGAGGGGGGACAGGGAGATTCTATGGCTACACCTTC. It translates to CASSVGGGTGRFYGYTF. Complete variable domain (other parts from reference TRBV9 and TRBJ1-2): DSGVTQTPKHLITATGQRVTLRCSPRSGDLSVYWYQQSLDQGLQFLIQYYNGEERAKGNILERFSAQQFPDLHSELNLSSLELGDSALYFCASSVGGGTGRFYGYTFGSGTRLTVV.

This chain uses TRBV4-2 with TRBJ2-1, with a possible D match to TRBD2 (5 bases). The V gene lost 1 base and the J gene lost 1 base, with 8 bases spanning the gap. The CDR3 runs to 15 residues. Looked up from germline, CDR1 is LGHNA and CDR2 is YNFKEQ. The CDR3: CASSQGRPSYNEQFF. Written as DNA, the CDR3 is TGTGCCAGCAGCCAAGGGAGGCCGTCCTACAATGAGCAGTTCTTC.

The chain links TRBV18 to TRBJ1-2; unclear D gene. This CDR3 has 15 residues. Germline values: CDR1 KGHSH, CDR2 LQKENI. Trimming took off 1 base at V and 0 bases at J, with 9 bases between the two ends. CDR3 sequence (DNA): TGTGCCAGCTCACCACGGGTTTCCCCTAACTATGGCTACACCTTC. Translating gives CASSPRVSPNYGYTF.

About this clone: Additional DNA sequences in this sample encode the identical CDR3. The rearrangement uses TRBV6-5 and TRBJ2-7; D is unclear. CDR3 length: 12 residues. Germline CDR1 is MNHEY and CDR2 is SVGAGI. The germline V and J ends were trimmed by 2 bases and 6 bases, with 8 bases remaining between them. CDR3 DNA sequence: TGTGCCAGCAGTTACCCAGGCGGCGAGCAGTACTTC. Protein product: CASSYPGGEQYF.

This clone has a handful of counts. The V and J genes are TRBV7-2 and TRBJ1-2, with 8 bases matching TRBD1. CDR1 is SGHTA and CDR2 is FQGNSA in the germline V gene. Trimming removed 5 bases from V and 7 bases from J; junction bases left unmatched: 9. This CDR3 is 14 amino acids long. The CDR3 DNA reads as TGTGCCAGCAGCATCGATCCAGGGGGCTCTGGCTACACCTTC. Its translation: CASSIDPGGSGYTF.

This clone has only a few counts. This chain links TRBV28 with TRBJ1-5, with 9 bases that match TRBD1. Looked up from germline, CDR1 is MDHEN and CDR2 is SYDVKM. The CDR3 is made up of 14 amino acids. V shed 4 bases and J 7 bases; nucleotides not matched to a gene: 5. The CDR3 DNA reads as TGTGCCAGCAGTTCTGGACAGGGGAAACAGCCCCAGCATTTT. This encodes CASSSGQGKQPQHF.

The rearrangement links TRBV20-1 to TRBJ2-5; TRBD2 matches at 7 bases. The CDR3 covers 11 residues. Germline V lookup: CDR1 DFQATT, CDR2 SNEGSKA (reference sequence). The J segment lost 5 bases and the V segment lost 8 bases, leaving 5 bases of the junction unmatched. The CDR3 sequence is CSCGSPETQYF. The CDR3 coding sequence is TGCAGTTGCGGGAGTCCGGAGACCCAGTACTTC.

The V and J genes are TRBV29-1 and TRBJ2-7; 8 bases fit TRBD2. This CDR3 comprises 14 residues. CDR1 SQVTM and CDR2 ANQGSEA come from the germline V gene. V dropped 3 bases and J dropped 0; count of bases not matched to a gene: 4. The CDR3 DNA reads as TGCAGCGTTGACGTAGCGGGGAGCTCCTACGAGCAGTACTTC. The encoded protein is CSVDVAGSSYEQYF.

The CDR3, as DNA: TGTGCCAGCAGCCCGTACAGGTTCATGAACACTGAAGCTTTCTTT. Amino acids: CASSPYRFMNTEAFF. The chain combines TRBV7-2 with TRBJ1-1; D may be TRBD1 (5 bases). V lost 5 bases and J 0 bases, leaving 13 bases between the germline ends. From germline, CDR1 is SGHTA and CDR2 FQGNSA. This CDR3 region has 15 residues.

The V call is TRBV6-6, the J call TRBJ2-2; D gene uncertain. The ends were cut back, 6 bases at V and 4 bases at J, with 9 bases in the middle. CDR3 length: 13 residues. The germline V gene encodes CDR1 MNHNY and CDR2 SVGAGI (reference sequence). The CDR3 sequence: CASSMRSTGELFF. Here the CDR3 DNA reads TGTGCCAGCAGCATGAGGTCCACCGGGGAGCTGTTTTTT.

The chain employs TRBV18 and TRBJ2-1, with D possibly being TRBD1 (6 bases). Trimming took 1 base from V and 7 from J, leaving 11 bases between them. CDR3 length: 14 residues. From germline, CDR1 is KGHSH and CDR2 LQKENI. The CDR3 reads CASSPLQGTNEQFF. In DNA, the CDR3 is TGTGCCAGCTCACCACTACAGGGAACGAATGAGCAGTTCTTC.

The chain has TRBV15 and TRBJ2-7; maybe TRBD1 (6 bases). CDR1 and CDR2 from the germline V gene are LNHNV and YYDKDF (reference sequence). V was cut by 0 bases and J by 4 bases, with 10 bases left in between. The CDR3 spans 14 residues. The CDR3 sequence: CATSRDPQGYEQYF. The CDR3 bases are TGTGCCACCAGCAGAGATCCCCAGGGGTACGAGCAGTACTTC.

This clone showed up just a few times. J is TRBJ2-2 and V is TRBV18; unclear D gene. This CDR3 has 17 amino acids. With 5 bases removed from V and 6 bases from J, the gap between germline ends came to 22 bases. Germline assignment: CDR1 KGHSH and CDR2 LQKENI. CDR3 sequence reads: CASSSSAVRTEAGELFF. CDR3 nucleotides: TGTGCCAGCTCATCCTCGGCAGTCAGGACCGAGGCCGGGGAGCTGTTTTTT. The full variable domain, in which reference TRBV18 and TRBJ2-2 provide the parts outside the CDR3, is NAGVMQNPRHLVRRRGQEARLRCSPMKGHSHVYWYRQLPEEGLKFMVYLQKENIIDESGMPKERFSAEFPKEGPSILRIQQVVRGDSAAYFCASSSSAVRTEAGELFFGEGSRLTVL.

Concerning this clone: Distinct nucleotide sequences in the sample also encode this CDR3. The V call is TRBV6-5, the J call TRBJ1-1; D possibly corresponds to TRBD1 (5 bases). V lost 2 bases and J 2 bases, leaving 6 bases between the germline ends. Per germline, CDR1 MNHEY and CDR2 SVGAGI. The length of the CDR3 is 13 residues. CDR3 sequence: CASSYGGNTEAFF. The CDR3 DNA reads as TGTGCCAGCAGTTACGGGGGAAACACTGAAGCTTTCTTT.

In this sample, this clone turned up a few times. The J gene is TRBJ2-4, the V gene TRBV4-2; possibly TRBD2 for D (5 bases). The germline gives CDR1 LGHNA, CDR2 YNFKEQ. The CDR3 loop spans 14 amino acids. V was pared by 4 bases and J by 1 base, with 8 bases between. CDR3 sequence: CASSPRRAKNIQYF. The CDR3 DNA reads TGTGCCAGCAGCCCTCGGAGGGCCAAAAACATTCAGTACTTC.

This clone was counted between two and nine times. The V gene is TRBV9, the J gene TRBJ1-2, with D unclear. The V end was cut by 4 bases, the J end by 3 bases, with 13 bases between. The length of the CDR3 is 14 residues. The germline CDR1 and CDR2 sequences are SGDLS and YYNGEE. The CDR3 sequence: CASSPGPADYGYTF. CDR3 DNA: TGTGCCAGCAGCCCCGGGCCCGCCGACTATGGCTACACCTTC.

This clone was detected a few times. In the same sample, other DNA sequences code for this CDR3. CDR3 sequence (DNA): TGTGCCAGCAGCCAGGGGTCTGGGGCCAACGTCCTGACTTTC. It yields the protein CASSQGSGANVLTF. This chain links TRBV14 with TRBJ2-6; D remains unclear. The CDR3 is 14 residues long. V was clipped by 3 bases and J by 1 base, with 4 bases between them. CDR1 and CDR2 from the germline V gene are SGHDN and FVKESK. Using reference TRBV14 and TRBJ2-6 for the parts outside the CDR3, the full variable domain is EAGVTQFPSHSVIEKGQTVTLRCDPISGHDNLYWYRRVMGKEIKFLLHFVKESKQDESGMPNNRFLAERTGGTYSTLKVQPAELEDSGVYFCASSQGSGANVLTFGAGSRLTVL.

The rearrangement uses TRBV30 and TRBJ1-1; D is undetermined. Germline CDR1 and CDR2: GTSNPN and SVGIG (reference sequence). The CDR3 spans 10 residues. Trimming pared 7 bases from V and 1 base from J, leaving 4 bases between. This CDR3 is CALGNTEAFF. The DNA for the CDR3 is TGTGCCTTAGGGAACACTGAAGCTTTCTTT.

This rearrangement joins TRBV7-6 to TRBJ2-1, with D hard to call. CDR1 and CDR2 from the germline V gene are SGHVS and FNYEAQ. The germline V and J ends were trimmed by 5 bases and 0 bases, with 11 bases remaining between them. CDR3 size: 15 residues. The CDR3 DNA is TGTGCCAGCAGCCCTACTGGAAACTCCTACAATGAGCAGTTCTTC. Encoded protein: CASSPTGNSYNEQFF.

The chain recombines TRBV7-9 with TRBJ2-1; D is possibly TRBD2 (5 bases). Germline CDR1 reads SEHNR; CDR2 reads FQNEAQ (reference sequence). The CDR3 has 13 amino acids. V was shortened by 2 bases and J by 7 bases, with 9 bases between the two germline ends. DNA for the CDR3: TGTGCCAGCAGCTTAATATCGGGGAATGAGCAGTTCTTC. It is translated as CASSLISGNEQFF.

V gene TRBV29-1 combines with J gene TRBJ2-1, with D possibly matching TRBD2 (6 bases). Germline V gene sequence: CDR1 SQVTM, CDR2 ANQGSEA. This CDR3 is built from 13 residues. Deletions cut 3 bases from V and 9 bases from J, with 15 bases between. The CDR3: CSVELEWGGEQFF. In DNA, the CDR3 is TGCAGCGTTGAGCTGGAATGGGGAGGTGAGCAGTTCTTC.

In this sample, this clone turned up a few times. The chain is built from TRBV7-2 and TRBJ2-1; 8 bases align to TRBD2. V trimming: 8 bases; J trimming: 5 bases; junction bases outside the gene matches: 5. The germline V gene has CDR1 SGHTA and CDR2 FQGNSA. The CDR3 runs to 13 residues. CDR3 sequence: CASSGRVDNEQFF. CDR3 nucleotides: TGTGCCAGCTCCGGGAGGGTAGACAATGAGCAGTTCTTC.